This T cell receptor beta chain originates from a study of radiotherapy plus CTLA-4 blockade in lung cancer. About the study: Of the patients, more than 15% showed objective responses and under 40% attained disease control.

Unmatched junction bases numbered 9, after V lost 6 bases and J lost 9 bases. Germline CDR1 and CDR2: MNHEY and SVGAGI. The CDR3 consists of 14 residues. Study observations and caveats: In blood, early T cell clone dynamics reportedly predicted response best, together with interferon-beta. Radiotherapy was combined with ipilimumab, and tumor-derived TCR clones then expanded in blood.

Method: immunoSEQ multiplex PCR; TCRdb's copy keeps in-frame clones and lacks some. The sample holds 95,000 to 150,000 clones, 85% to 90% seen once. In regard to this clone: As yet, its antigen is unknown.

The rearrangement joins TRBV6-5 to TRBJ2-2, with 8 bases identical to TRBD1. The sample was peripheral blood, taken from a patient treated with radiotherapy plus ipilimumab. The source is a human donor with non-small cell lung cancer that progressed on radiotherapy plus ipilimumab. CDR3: CASSLDRVVRELFF. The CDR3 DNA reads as TGTGCCAGCAGCTTGGACAGGGTGGTCCGGGAGCTGTTTTTT.